This is a list of T cell receptor beta chains from one sample in a study of shared clonotypes between healthy human individuals. Method: immunoSEQ multiplex PCR; TCRdb's copy keeps in-frame clones and lacks some. The data hold roughly 1.5 million clones, with under 99% observed a single time. Sequences were obtained from naive CD4+ T cells sorted from blood. The receptors shown here come from a man younger than 40 in good health. The CDR3 runs from the conserved cysteine through the conserved F or W. The D gene is left open where the match is weak. Part of the rows lack a size; the others show once, few, many or a class for expanded clones.

CDR3nt: TGTGCCAGCAGGGGACTAGGAGCCTACAATGAGCAGTTCTTC
CDR3aa: CASRGLGAYNEQFF
j_gene: TRBJ2-1
v_gene: TRBV6-5
d_gene: TRBD2
abundance: -

CDR3nt: TGTGCCAGCAGTCAAGGACGGCAGAACACCGGGGAGCTGTTTTTT
CDR3aa: CASSQGRQNTGELFF
j_gene: TRBJ2-2
v_gene: TRBV11-2
d_gene: -
abundance: -

CDR3nt: TGCGCCAGCAGCTTAGAGAAAGAGACCCAGTACTTC
CDR3aa: CASSLEKETQYF
j_gene: TRBJ2-5
v_gene: TRBV5-1
d_gene: -
abundance: -

CDR3nt: TGCAGCGTCGCCTCAGGAACCGATACGCAGTATTTT
CDR3aa: CSVASGTDTQYF
j_gene: TRBJ2-3
v_gene: TRBV29-1
d_gene: -
abundance: -

CDR3nt: TGCAGCGTTGTCCCCAACACGGGCCCAGAGGGCGAGCAGTACTTC
CDR3aa: CSVVPNTGPEGEQYF
j_gene: TRBJ2-7
v_gene: TRBV29-1
d_gene: -
abundance: once

CDR3nt: TGTGCCAGCAGTCCTGATCTTCAGCTATTTCAGTATTTT
CDR3aa: CASSPDLQLFQYF
j_gene: TRBJ2-3
v_gene: TRBV2
d_gene: -
abundance: -

CDR3nt: TGTGCCAGCACCCCGGACAGAGCTTTCACCGGGGAGCTGTTTTTT
CDR3aa: CASTPDRAFTGELFF
j_gene: TRBJ2-2
v_gene: TRBV6-6
d_gene: -
abundance: -

CDR3nt: TGCGCCAGCAGTCCTAGCGGGAGAGGGGAGACCCAGTACTTC
CDR3aa: CASSPSGRGETQYF
j_gene: TRBJ2-5
v_gene: TRBV10-2
d_gene: TRBD2
abundance: -

CDR3nt: TGCAGCGCCCTTGGACAGGCGGCGATCCATGAGCAGTTCTTC
CDR3aa: CSALGQAAIHEQFF
j_gene: TRBJ2-1
v_gene: TRBV29-1
d_gene: TRBD1
abundance: -

CDR3nt: TGTGCCAGCAGCCCCACCTTCGGGGGGCTTTATGGCTACACCTTC
CDR3aa: CASSPTFGGLYGYTF
j_gene: TRBJ1-2
v_gene: TRBV7-8
d_gene: -
abundance: -

CDR3nt: TGTGCCAGCCGGGACAGGAATAAGTTTTTGGAGCAGTACTTC
CDR3aa: CASRDRNKFLEQYF
j_gene: TRBJ2-7
v_gene: TRBV2
d_gene: TRBD1
abundance: -

CDR3nt: TGTGCCAGCAGTTACCGGCCCCCCCAAGAGACCCAGTACTTC
CDR3aa: CASSYRPPQETQYF
j_gene: TRBJ2-5
v_gene: TRBV6-6
d_gene: -
abundance: -

CDR3nt: TGTGCCAGCAGCTTAAGCCCTGCGAACACCGGGGAGCTGTTTTTT
CDR3aa: CASSLSPANTGELFF
j_gene: TRBJ2-2
v_gene: TRBV5-5
d_gene: -
abundance: -

CDR3nt: TGTGCCAGCTCACCAGGCAGGGCCGGGGAGCAGTTCTTC
CDR3aa: CASSPGRAGEQFF
j_gene: TRBJ2-1
v_gene: TRBV18
d_gene: -
abundance: -